This TCR beta chain was sequenced in a study of blood T cell repertoires in COVID-19. This clone was recorded a few times. Germline assignment: CDR1 SGHNT and CDR2 YYREEE (reference sequence). V was cut by 1 base and J by 7 bases, with 12 bases left in between. The CDR3 is made up of 13 amino acids. Original processing notes: Estimates of nucleated cell counts were drawn from the amplification of reference gene primers. Libraries were prepared by immunoSEQ multiplex PCR; TCRdb keeps only in-frame clonotypes and omits some of them. V, J and clone size are those of that table, while D and trimming were read from the DNA. Of tens of thousands of clones detected, around three quarters appear once; the ten largest clones hold less than 40%.

The sample consisted of peripheral blood. The chain couples TRBV5-4 to TRBJ2-7; tentative D call: TRBD2 (6 bases). The sequence came from a woman aged 70-85 years with acute or convalescent COVID-19. CDR3 sequence: CASSLMGGSEQYF. The CDR3 DNA sequence: TGTGCCAGCAGCTTGATGGGAGGATCTGAGCAGTACTTC.